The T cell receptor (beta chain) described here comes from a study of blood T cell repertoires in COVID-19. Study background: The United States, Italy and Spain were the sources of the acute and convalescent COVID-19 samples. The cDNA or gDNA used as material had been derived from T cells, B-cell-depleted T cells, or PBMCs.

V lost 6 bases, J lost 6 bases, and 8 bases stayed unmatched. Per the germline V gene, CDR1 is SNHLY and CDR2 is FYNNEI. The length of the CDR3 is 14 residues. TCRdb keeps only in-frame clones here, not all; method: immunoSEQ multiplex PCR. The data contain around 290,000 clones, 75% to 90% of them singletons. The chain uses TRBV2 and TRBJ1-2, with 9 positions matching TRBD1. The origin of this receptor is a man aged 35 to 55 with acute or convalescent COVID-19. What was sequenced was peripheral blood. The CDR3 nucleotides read TGTGCCAGCAGCGGCTCACAGGGGGCCAATGGCTACACCTTC. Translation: CASSGSQGANGYTF.